The rows below give T cell receptor beta chains drawn from one sample of a study of blood T cell repertoires in COVID-19. Sequencing used immunoSEQ multiplex PCR; TCRdb keeps in-frame clones, though not all of them. The table shows roughly 88,000 clones, with over 75% occurring only once. Specimen: peripheral blood. The receptors here all came from a woman of 80 years or more with active or convalescent COVID-19. Both conserved end residues are part of each CDR3. D genes are given only for firm matches. Where a row states a size, it is once, few, many or the class of an expanded clone; other rows omit it.

d_call,j_call,clone_size,v_call,cdr3_nt,cdr3_aa
TRBD2,TRBJ2-7,.,TRBV7-9,TGTGCCAGCAGCCCGCGGGGGGGGGTATTGGAGCAGTACTTC,CASSPRGGVLEQYF
.,TRBJ1-6,few,TRBV5-1,TGCGCCAGCAGCTTGGAGTCGGCAGGGGTATCACCCCTCCACTTT,CASSLESAGVSPLHF
TRBD1,TRBJ2-1,.,TRBV5-1,TGCGCCAGCAGCTTGGGGACAGGGGGTAATGAGCAGTTCTTC,CASSLGTGGNEQFF
.,TRBJ2-7,.,TRBV5-1,TGCGCCAGCAGCTTGGGACCCGTGCAGGGCCACGAGCAGTACTTC,CASSLGPVQGHEQYF
.,TRBJ1-1,.,TRBV7-9,TGTGCCAGCTTCGACTTGCTTCCTCCCGCTTTCTTT,CASFDLLPPAFF
.,TRBJ2-4,.,TRBV19,TGTGCCAGTAGTGCCACCCTGGGGGGCATTCAGTACTTC,CASSATLGGIQYF
TRBD1,TRBJ2-7,.,TRBV7-2,TGTGCCAGCAGCTTTTCCGGGACAGGTTCCTACGAGCAGTACTTC,CASSFSGTGSYEQYF
.,TRBJ2-3,.,TRBV6-4,TGTGCCAGCGGGCCAGAATACACAGATACGCAGTATTTT,CASGPEYTDTQYF
TRBD2,TRBJ2-5,.,TRBV3-1/TRBV3-2,TGTGCCAGCAGCCAAGAAGGGACTAGCGGGGGGCGAGGGACCCAGTACTTC,CASSQEGTSGGRGTQYF
.,TRBJ2-3,.,TRBV4-2,TGTGCCAGCTCGCGAGCAGCGAGCACAGATACGCAGTATTTT,CASSRAASTDTQYF
TRBD1,TRBJ1-5,.,TRBV4-1,TGCGCCAGCAGCCACCCGGACAGGGAAAATCAGCCCCAGCATTTT,CASSHPDRENQPQHF
.,TRBJ2-1,once,TRBV12-3/TRBV12-4,TGTGCCAGCACCCTCTCGCCCCCTAGTGAGCAGTTCTTC,CASTLSPPSEQFF
.,TRBJ1-5,.,TRBV19,TGTGCCAGTAGCTATATTCAGGGTAGGGCCAATCAGCCCCAGCATTTT,CASSYIQGRANQPQHF
TRBD1,TRBJ1-5,.,TRBV5-8,TGTGCCAGCAGCGAGGGACAGTCCCATCAGCCCCAGCATTTT,CASSEGQSHQPQHF
TRBD2,TRBJ2-1,.,TRBV4-3,TGCGCCAGCAGCCAAGTTAGGGGACTAGCGGGAGGGCATGAGCAGTTCTTC,CASSQVRGLAGGHEQFF
TRBD2,TRBJ2-5,.,TRBV19,TGTGCCAGTAGTATAGGCGGGAGCTGGGAGACCCAGTACTTC,CASSIGGSWETQYF
TRBD2,TRBJ2-2,.,TRBV3-1/TRBV3-2,TGTGCCAGCAGCCCAGGACTAGCGGGAGTCACCGGGGAGCTGTTTTTT,CASSPGLAGVTGELFF
.,TRBJ1-5,.,TRBV5-8,TGTGCCAGCAGCTTGGCGGCAGGGGCGTATAGCAATCAGCCCCAGCATTTT,CASSLAAGAYSNQPQHF
TRBD2,TRBJ2-1,.,TRBV5-1,TGCGCCAGCAGCTCCGGCCGCGGGGGGGCCAATGAGCAGTTCTTC,CASSSGRGGANEQFF
TRBD1,TRBJ1-5,.,TRBV28,TGTGCCAGCAGCTGGGGGACAGCGCACCTCAATCAGCCCCAGCATTTT,CASSWGTAHLNQPQHF
TRBD1,TRBJ1-2,.,TRBV27,TGTGCCAGCAGTCTAAGGGGACAGGGGCTTAATGGCTACACCTTC,CASSLRGQGLNGYTF
TRBD2,TRBJ2-2,.,TRBV9,TGTGCCAGCAGCTCCCTAGCGGGACGACCTACCGGGGAGCTGTTTTTT,CASSSLAGRPTGELFF
.,TRBJ1-1,once,TRBV29-1,TGCAGCGTTCACCATAAAGTTGACAATGAAGCTTTCTTT,CSVHHKVDNEAFF
TRBD1,TRBJ2-1,.,TRBV6-5,TGTGCCAGCGGGAGACAGGGCTACAATGAGCAGTTCTTC,CASGRQGYNEQFF
TRBD2,TRBJ2-1,.,TRBV19,TGTGCCAGTAGACATCTAGCGGGAGCTCGTGAGCAGTTCTTC,CASRHLAGAREQFF
.,TRBJ2-5,.,TRBV25-1,TGTGCCAGCAGCCTATCGACAGATCAAGAGACCCAGTACTTC,CASSLSTDQETQYF
.,TRBJ2-7,once,TRBV12-3/TRBV12-4,TGTGCCAGCAGTTTTCGAGGAGCCGGCGAGCAGTACTTC,CASSFRGAGEQYF
TRBD1,TRBJ1-1,once,TRBV28,TGTGCCAGCAGTTCGGGACAGGCGAACACTGAAGCTTTCTTT,CASSSGQANTEAFF
.,TRBJ2-3,.,TRBV24-1,TGTGCCACCAGTGATGTCGGCAGGTATACAGATACGCAGTATTTT,CATSDVGRYTDTQYF
TRBD1,TRBJ2-3,.,TRBV25-1,TGTGCCAGCAGTGAATTACAGCAGGGGGCCACAGATACGCAGTATTTT,CASSELQQGATDTQYF
TRBD2,TRBJ2-1,once,TRBV19,TGTGCCAGTGGACTAGCGGGGGCTCGGAACAATGAGCAGTTCTTC,CASGLAGARNNEQFF
TRBD2,TRBJ2-4,once,TRBV7-2,TGTGCCAGCAGCTTAGCGGAGGCGGGAGCCCGTACCATTCAGTACTTC,CASSLAEAGARTIQYF
TRBD1,TRBJ2-7,.,TRBV28,TGTGCCAGCAGTTTACAGGGGGACATCTACGAGCAGTACTTC,CASSLQGDIYEQYF
TRBD1,TRBJ1-2,.,TRBV28,TGTGCCAGCAGGATACAGGGGGCAGATGGCTACACCTTC,CASRIQGADGYTF
.,TRBJ2-7,.,TRBV7-2,TGTGCCAGCAGCTTTTCGGAAAAGGGGTCCTACGAGCAGTACTTC,CASSFSEKGSYEQYF
TRBD1,TRBJ1-2,.,TRBV4-1,TGCGCCAGCAGCCAAGATCTGGCAGGGGGGTTGGTTAAGAACTATGGCTACACCTTC,CASSQDLAGGLVKNYGYTF
TRBD1,TRBJ2-2,.,TRBV7-7,TGTGCTAGCAGCATTCAGGGGGCGCGAACCACCGGGGAGCTGTTTTTT,CASSIQGARTTGELFF
.,TRBJ2-1,.,TRBV5-1,TGCGCCAGCAGCTTGACACCCAGCGCCTACAATGAGCAGTTCTTC,CASSLTPSAYNEQFF
.,TRBJ2-7,.,TRBV7-2,TGTGCCAGCAGCCCTCTACAGAGCTCCTACGAGCAGTACTTC,CASSPLQSSYEQYF
.,TRBJ1-4,.,TRBV18,TGTGCCAGCGCCGTCGGGGCAACTAATGAAAAACTGTTTTTT,CASAVGATNEKLFF
.,TRBJ1-2,.,TRBV19,TGTGCCAGTAGTATAACAGTCAACTATGGCTACACCTTC,CASSITVNYGYTF
.,TRBJ1-3,few,TRBV15,TGTGCCACCAGCAGAGATGCAGGCTCTGGAAACACCATATATTTT,CATSRDAGSGNTIYF
TRBD1,TRBJ2-1,.,TRBV7-6,TGTGCCAGCAGCTTCAGTCGTGGCGGGACAGGTGCCCCCGATGAGCAGTTCTTC,CASSFSRGGTGAPDEQFF
TRBD1,TRBJ1-2,.,TRBV6-2/TRBV6-3,TGTGCCAGCAGTGGACAGGGCTATGGCTACACCTTC,CASSGQGYGYTF
TRBD1,TRBJ1-2,.,TRBV24-1,TGTGCCACCAGCCCTGCAGGGACAGGATATGGCTACACCTTC,CATSPAGTGYGYTF
.,TRBJ2-7,few,TRBV6-6,TGTGCCAGCAGTTACTCGACAGGCGCCTACGAGCAGTACTTC,CASSYSTGAYEQYF
TRBD1,TRBJ2-2,once,TRBV18,TGTGCCAGCTCACCAACAGGGGGGAGCGGGTTCGCGAACACCGGGGAGCTGTTTTTT,CASSPTGGSGFANTGELFF